This TCR beta chain was documented in a study of T cell responses to AZD1222 COVID-19 vaccine. Across the whole study: Second-dose recipients at about 4 or about 12 weeks were treated as one pooled group.

The CDR3 is 15 amino acids. Unmatched junction bases numbered 4, after V lost 4 bases and J lost 3 bases. Germline V gene data show CDR1 as SGHRS and CDR2 as YFSETQ. General observations from the study: Reportedly, nearly half the spike-specific TCRs target unmutated variant regions.

Remarks on this clone: Antigen specificity is unknown.

Sequencing used immunoSEQ multiplex PCR; TCRdb keeps in-frame clones, though not all of them. The top ten clones hold roughly 16% of a sample with some 150,000 clones, around 88% of them seen once. The receptor was isolated from an adult in good health. Sequenced here: peripheral blood, sampled on day 0 of AZD1222 vaccination. The V call is TRBV5-1, the J call TRBJ2-2; the match to TRBD1 covers 9 bases. In DNA form, the CDR3 reads TGCGCCAGCAGCCGGACAGGGGATCACACCGGGGAGCTGTTTTTT. It translates to CASSRTGDHTGELFF.